Given below is one T cell receptor beta chain in context. As yet, its antigen is unknown. This sample stems from a study of cytomegalovirus exposure and HLA in healthy donors. General observations from the study: Owing to their indistinguishability, certain V segments, notably TRBV6-2 and TRBV6-3, were excluded.

The CDR3 sequence is 18 residues long. With V trimmed by 5 bases and J by 8 bases, 21 bases remained unmatched. Germline CDR1 is SGHRS and CDR2 is YFSETQ. Primers for the PCR totalled 60 Vbeta and 13 Jbeta. Here immunoSEQ multiplex PCR was the method, and the copy in TCRdb shows in-frame clones only, minus some. The data show some 130,000 clones, about three quarters seen once. This clonotype was obtained from a male donor in good health and CMV-seropositive. The source material was PBMCs. The V gene is TRBV5-1, the J gene TRBJ2-5, with 10 positions matching TRBD2. DNA of the CDR3: TGCGCCAGCAGGGAGGAGGGGCGCGAAGCTAGCGGGAGAATCACCCAGTACTTC. Its protein product is CASREEGREASGRITQYF.